This T cell receptor (beta chain) is from a study of spatial heterogeneity in lung cancer. About the study: Consistent detection of more beta-chain than alpha-chain sequences was observed. Across the raw uncorrected reads, a unique TCR and UMI combination was observed, on average, more than ten times.

Every molecule of TCR cDNA had its own unique molecular identifier. TCRdb itself ran the 5' RACE reads through MiXCR, one entry per CDR3 protein. The table lists about 2,200 distinct CDR3 sequences, approximately 15% of them singletons, with 25% to 40% in the top ten. This clonotype was observed a handful of times. The antigen is unknown. Study-wide results and caveats: Intratumoral expanded alpha and beta TCR counts were found to track tumor mutation counts.

The CDR3 has 11 residues. Trimming shortened V by 7 bases and J by 7 bases, and 12 bases separated the two germline ends. Germline V gene lookup returns CDR1 SQVTM and CDR2 ANQGSEA. Time point defined: sample taken at primary tumor resection. Researchers sequenced whole RNA taken from tumor, nontumor lung or frozen PBMC without sorting. This clonotype was sampled from a male donor with early-stage non-small cell lung cancer. The source material was lung tumor tissue, sampled at surgery. The chain has TRBV29-1 and TRBJ2-3, with D unresolved. CDR3 protein: CSAWNLNTQYF. The CDR3 DNA reads TGCAGCGCCTGGAATTTGAATACGCAGTATTTT.